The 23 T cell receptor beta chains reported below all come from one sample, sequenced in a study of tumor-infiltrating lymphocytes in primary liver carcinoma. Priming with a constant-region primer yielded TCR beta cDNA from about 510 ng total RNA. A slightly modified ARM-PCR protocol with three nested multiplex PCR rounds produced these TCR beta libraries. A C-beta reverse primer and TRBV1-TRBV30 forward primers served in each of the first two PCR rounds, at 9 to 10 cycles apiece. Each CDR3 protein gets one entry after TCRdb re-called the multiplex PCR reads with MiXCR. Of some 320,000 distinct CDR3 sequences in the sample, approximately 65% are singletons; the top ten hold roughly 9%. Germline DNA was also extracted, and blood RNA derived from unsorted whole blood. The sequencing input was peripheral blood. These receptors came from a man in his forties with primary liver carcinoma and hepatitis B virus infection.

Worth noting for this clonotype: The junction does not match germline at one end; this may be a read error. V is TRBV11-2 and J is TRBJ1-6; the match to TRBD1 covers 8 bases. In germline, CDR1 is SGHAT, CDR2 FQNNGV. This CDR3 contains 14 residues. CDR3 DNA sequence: TGTGCCAGCAGCACCGGGACAGGACAAGGACCCCCCCACTTT. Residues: CASSTGTGQGPPHF. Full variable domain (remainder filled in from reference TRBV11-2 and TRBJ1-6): EAGVAQSPRYKIIEKRQSVAFWCNPISGHATLYWYQQILGQGPKLLIQFQNNGVVDDSQLPKDRFSAERLKGVDSTLKIQPAKLEDSAVYLCASSTGTGQGPPHFGNGTRLTVT.

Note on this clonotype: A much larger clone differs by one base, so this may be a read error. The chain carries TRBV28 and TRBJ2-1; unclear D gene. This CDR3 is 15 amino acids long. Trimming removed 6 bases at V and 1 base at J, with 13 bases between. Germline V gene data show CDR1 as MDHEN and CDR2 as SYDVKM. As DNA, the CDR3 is TGTGCCAGCAGCCAAGCTCTCAGGTCCTACAATGAGCAGTTCTTC. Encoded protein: CASSQALRSYNEQFF.

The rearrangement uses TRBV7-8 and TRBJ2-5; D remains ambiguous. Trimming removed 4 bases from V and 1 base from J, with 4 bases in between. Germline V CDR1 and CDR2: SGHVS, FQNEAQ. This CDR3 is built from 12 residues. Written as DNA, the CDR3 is TGTGCCAGCAGCTGGGGCCAAGAGACCCAGTACTTC. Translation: CASSWGQETQYF. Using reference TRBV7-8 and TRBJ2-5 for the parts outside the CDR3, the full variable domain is GAGVSQSPRYKVAKRGQDVALRCDPISGHVSLFWYQQALGQGPEFLTYFQNEAQLDKSGLPSDRFFAERPEGSVSTLKIQRTQQEDSAVYLCASSWGQETQYFGPGTRLLVL.

The chain's CDR3 is CASSLGQHDKPQHF. CDR3 sequence (DNA): TGCGCCAGCAGCTTGGGACAGCACGATAAGCCCCAGCATTTT. The rearrangement joins TRBV5-1 to TRBJ1-5; D possibly corresponds to TRBD1 (5 bases). This CDR3 is built from 14 residues. Trimming pared 0 bases from V and 8 bases from J, leaving 12 bases between. CDR1 and CDR2 from the germline V gene are SGHRS and YFSETQ.

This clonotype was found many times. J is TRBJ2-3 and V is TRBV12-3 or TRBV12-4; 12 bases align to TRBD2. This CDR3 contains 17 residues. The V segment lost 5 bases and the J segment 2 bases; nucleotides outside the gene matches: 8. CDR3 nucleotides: TGTGCCAGCAGTCATCGACTAGCGGGAGTCGACACAGATACGCAGTATTTT. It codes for CASSHRLAGVDTDTQYF.

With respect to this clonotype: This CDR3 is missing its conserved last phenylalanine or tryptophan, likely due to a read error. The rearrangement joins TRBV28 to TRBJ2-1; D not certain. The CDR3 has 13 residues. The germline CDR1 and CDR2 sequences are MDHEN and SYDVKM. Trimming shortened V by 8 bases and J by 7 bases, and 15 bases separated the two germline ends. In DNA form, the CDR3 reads TGTGCCAGCTCCCAGCAAGTAGGAAATGAGCAGTTCCTC. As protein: CASSQQVGNEQFL.

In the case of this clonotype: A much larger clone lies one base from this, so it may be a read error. CDR3 nucleotide sequence: TGTGCCAGCAGTTACTCGCTAGCGGGACTAAGCTCCCACGAGCAGTACTTC. Protein: CASSYSLAGLSSHEQYF. The chain has TRBV6-2 or TRBV6-3 and TRBJ2-7; 9 bases fit TRBD2. The CDR3 spans 17 residues. CDR1 and CDR2 (germline): MNHEY, SVGEGT.

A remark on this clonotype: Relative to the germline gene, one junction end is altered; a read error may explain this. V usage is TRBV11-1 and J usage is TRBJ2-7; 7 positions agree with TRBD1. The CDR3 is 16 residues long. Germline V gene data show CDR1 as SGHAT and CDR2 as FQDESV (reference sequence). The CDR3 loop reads CASSLRDRAPLGEQYF. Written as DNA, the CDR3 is TGTGCCAGCAGCCTGCGCGACAGGGCGCCCCTGGGGGAGCAATACTTC.

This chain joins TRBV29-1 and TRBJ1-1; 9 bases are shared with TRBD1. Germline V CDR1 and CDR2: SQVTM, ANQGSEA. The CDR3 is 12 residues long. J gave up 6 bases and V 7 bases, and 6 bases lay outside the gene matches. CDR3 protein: CSAVGQGSEAFF. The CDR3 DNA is TGCAGCGCCGTCGGACAGGGGTCTGAAGCTTTCTTT.

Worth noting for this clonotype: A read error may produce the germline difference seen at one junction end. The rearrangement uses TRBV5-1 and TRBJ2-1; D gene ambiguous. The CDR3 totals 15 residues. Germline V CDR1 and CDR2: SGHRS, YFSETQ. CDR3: CASSPLVNSYNEEFF. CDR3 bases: TGCGCCAGCAGTCCTCTAGTGAACTCCTACAATGAGGAGTTCTTC.

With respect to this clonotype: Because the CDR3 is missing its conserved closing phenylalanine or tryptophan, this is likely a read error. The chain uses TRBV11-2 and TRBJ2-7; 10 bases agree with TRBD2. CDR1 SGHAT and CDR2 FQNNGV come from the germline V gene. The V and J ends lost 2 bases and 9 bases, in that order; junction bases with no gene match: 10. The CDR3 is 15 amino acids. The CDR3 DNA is TGTGCCAGCAGCTTAACCCTAGCGGGGGCTAGCGGGCAGTACCTC. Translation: CASSLTLAGASGQYL.

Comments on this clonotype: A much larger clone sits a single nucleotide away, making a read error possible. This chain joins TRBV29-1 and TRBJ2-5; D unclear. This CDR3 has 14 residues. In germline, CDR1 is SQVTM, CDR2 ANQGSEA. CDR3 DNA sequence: TGCAGCGTTGCGCGCGGAGTCTTCCAAGAGAGCCAGTACTTC. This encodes CSVARGVFQESQYF.

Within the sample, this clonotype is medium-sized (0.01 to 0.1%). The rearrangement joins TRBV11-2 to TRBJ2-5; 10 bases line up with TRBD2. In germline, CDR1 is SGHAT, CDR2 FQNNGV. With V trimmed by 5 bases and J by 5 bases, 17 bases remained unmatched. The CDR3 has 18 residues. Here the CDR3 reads CASSLQPGLAYNVETQYF. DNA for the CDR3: TGTGCCAGCAGCCTACAACCGGGACTAGCGTACAATGTCGAGACCCAGTACTTC.

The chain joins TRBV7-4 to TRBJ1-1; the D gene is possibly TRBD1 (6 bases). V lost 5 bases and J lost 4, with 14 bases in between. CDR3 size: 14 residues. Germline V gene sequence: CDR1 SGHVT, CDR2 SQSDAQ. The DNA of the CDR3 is TGTGCCAGCAGCCCGGACAGACGGGGCACTGAAGCTTTCTTT. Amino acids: CASSPDRRGTEAFF. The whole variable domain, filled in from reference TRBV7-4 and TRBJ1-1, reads GAGVSQSPRYKVAKRGRDVALRCDSISGHVTLYWYRQTLGQGSEVLTYSQSDAQRDKSGRPSGRFSAERPERSVSTLKIQRTEQGDSAVYLCASSPDRRGTEAFFGQGTRLTVV.

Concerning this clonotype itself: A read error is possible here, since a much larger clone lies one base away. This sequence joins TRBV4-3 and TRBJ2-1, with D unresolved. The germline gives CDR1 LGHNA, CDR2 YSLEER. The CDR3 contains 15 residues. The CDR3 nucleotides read TGCGCCAGGAGCCAAGAGACTCCGTCCTACAATGAGCAGTTCTTC. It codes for CARSQETPSYNEQFF.

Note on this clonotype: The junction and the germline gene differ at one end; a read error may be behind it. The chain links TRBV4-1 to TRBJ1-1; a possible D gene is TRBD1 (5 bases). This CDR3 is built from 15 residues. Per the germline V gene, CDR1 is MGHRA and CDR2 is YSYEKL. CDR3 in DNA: TGCGCCAACAGCCCCTCGACGATGGGGGGGACTGAAGCTTTCTTT. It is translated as CANSPSTMGGTEAFF.

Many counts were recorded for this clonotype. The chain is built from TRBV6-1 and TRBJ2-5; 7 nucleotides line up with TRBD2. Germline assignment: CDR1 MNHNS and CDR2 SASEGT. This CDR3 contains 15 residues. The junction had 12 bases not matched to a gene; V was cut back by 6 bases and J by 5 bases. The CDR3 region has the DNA TGTGCCAGCAGGGAAAGCGGGGCCCCACGGGAGACCCAGTACTTC. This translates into CASRESGAPRETQYF.

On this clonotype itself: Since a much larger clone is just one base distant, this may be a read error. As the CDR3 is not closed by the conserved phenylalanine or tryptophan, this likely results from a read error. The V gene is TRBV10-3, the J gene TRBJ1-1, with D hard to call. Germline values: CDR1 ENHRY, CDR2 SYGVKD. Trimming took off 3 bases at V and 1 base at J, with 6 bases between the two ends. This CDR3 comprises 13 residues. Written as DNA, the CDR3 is TGTGCCATCAGTGACGGACCGAACACTGAAGCTTTCTAT. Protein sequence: CAISDGPNTEAFY.

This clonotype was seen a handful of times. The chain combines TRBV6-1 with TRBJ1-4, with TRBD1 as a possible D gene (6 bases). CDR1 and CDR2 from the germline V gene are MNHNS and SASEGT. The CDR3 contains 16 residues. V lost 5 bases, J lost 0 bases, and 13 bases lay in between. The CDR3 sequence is CASSYRATATNEKLFF. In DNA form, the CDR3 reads TGTGCCAGCAGTTACAGGGCTACCGCAACTAATGAAAAACTGTTTTTT.

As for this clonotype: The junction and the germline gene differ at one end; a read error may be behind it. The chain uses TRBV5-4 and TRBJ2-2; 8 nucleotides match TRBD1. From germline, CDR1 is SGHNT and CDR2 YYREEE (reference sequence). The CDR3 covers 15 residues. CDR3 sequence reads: CTSSRPDRAGGELFF. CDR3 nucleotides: TGTACCAGCAGCCGTCCGGACAGGGCGGGCGGGGAGCTGTTTTTT.

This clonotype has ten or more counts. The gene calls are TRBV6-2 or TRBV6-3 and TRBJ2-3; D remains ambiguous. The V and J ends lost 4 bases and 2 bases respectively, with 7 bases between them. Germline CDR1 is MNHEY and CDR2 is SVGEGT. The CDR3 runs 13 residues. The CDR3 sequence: CASSSPNTDTQYF. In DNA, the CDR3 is TGTGCCAGCAGTTCCCCTAACACAGATACGCAGTATTTT.

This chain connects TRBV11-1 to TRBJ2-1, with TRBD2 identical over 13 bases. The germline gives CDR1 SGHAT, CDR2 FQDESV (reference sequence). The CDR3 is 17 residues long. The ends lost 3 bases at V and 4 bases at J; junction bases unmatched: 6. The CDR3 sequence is CASSFPGTSGVYNEQFF. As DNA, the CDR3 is TGTGCCAGCAGCTTTCCCGGGACTAGCGGGGTTTACAATGAGCAGTTCTTC.

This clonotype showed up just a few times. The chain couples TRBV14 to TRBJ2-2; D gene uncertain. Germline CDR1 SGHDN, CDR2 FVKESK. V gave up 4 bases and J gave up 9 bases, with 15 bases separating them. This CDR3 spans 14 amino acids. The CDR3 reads CASSPALTSRELFF. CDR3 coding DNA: TGTGCCAGCAGCCCAGCCCTGACCAGCAGGGAGCTGTTTTTT.